This T cell receptor beta chain comes out of a study of technical replicates of blood from several donors. Germline loops: CDR1 SGHRS, CDR2 YFSETQ. The CDR3 has 16 residues. After removal of 1 base from V and 4 bases from J, the junction contained 10 bases not matched to a gene. Clones were sequenced by immunoSEQ multiplex PCR, and TCRdb holds only the in-frame ones, with some missing. The repertoire holds around 78,000 clones, 94% seen once, with 0.26% in the top ten. Specimen: T cells isolated from PBMCs. The chain couples TRBV5-1 to TRBJ2-5; 7 nucleotides align to TRBD2. This receptor was identified in a human donor in good health. This chain's CDR3 is CASSLRAGESRETQYF. The DNA of the CDR3 is TGCGCCAGCAGCTTGCGGGCGGGAGAGAGTAGAGAGACCCAGTACTTC.